This T cell receptor beta chain was identified during a study of cytomegalovirus exposure and HLA in healthy donors. This clone occurred a few times. Its antigen is undetermined. 13 Jbeta primers and 60 Vbeta primers were used for the PCR. Profiling relied on immunoSEQ multiplex PCR, and the TCRdb table lists in-frame clones only, not all of them. Here the sample spans over 150,000 clones, roughly 80% being singletons. Notes on the study in general: Several of the most significant clusters were apparently associated with common viral pathogens in a later analysis.

V trimming: 4 bases; J trimming: 3 bases; junction bases outside the gene matches: 3. The CDR3 extends over 14 amino acids. Germline lookup yields CDR1 SGHAT and CDR2 FQNNGV. Sequences were obtained from PBMCs. The genes are TRBV11-2 and TRBJ2-1; 7 bases are a match to TRBD1. The receptor comes from a man aged 30-40 years in good health and CMV-seropositive. The CDR3 here is CASSSGTVYNEQFF. CDR3 bases: TGTGCCAGCAGCTCCGGGACAGTCTACAATGAGCAGTTCTTC.